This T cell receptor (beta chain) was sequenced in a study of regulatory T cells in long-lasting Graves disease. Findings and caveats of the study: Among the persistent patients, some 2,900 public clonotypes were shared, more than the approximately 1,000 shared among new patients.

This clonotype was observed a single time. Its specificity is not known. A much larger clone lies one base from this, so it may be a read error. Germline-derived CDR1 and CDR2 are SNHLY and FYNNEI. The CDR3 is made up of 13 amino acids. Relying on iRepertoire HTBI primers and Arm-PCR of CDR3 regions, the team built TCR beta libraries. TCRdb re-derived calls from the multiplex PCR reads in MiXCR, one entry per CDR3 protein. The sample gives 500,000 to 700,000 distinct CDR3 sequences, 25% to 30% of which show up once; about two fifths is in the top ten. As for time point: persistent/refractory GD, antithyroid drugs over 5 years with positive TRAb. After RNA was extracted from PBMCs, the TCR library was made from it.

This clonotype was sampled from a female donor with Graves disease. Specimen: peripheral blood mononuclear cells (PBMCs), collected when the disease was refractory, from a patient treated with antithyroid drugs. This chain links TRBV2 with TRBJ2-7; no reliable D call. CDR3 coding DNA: TGTGCCAGCAGTATGGGTCCTACCTACGGGCAGTACTTC. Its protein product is CASSMGPTYGQYF. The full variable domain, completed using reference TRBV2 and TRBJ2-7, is EPEVTQTPSHQVTQMGQEVILRCVPISNHLYFYWYRQILGQKVEFLVSFYNNEISEKSEIFDDQFSVERPDGSNFTLKIRSTKLEDSAMYFCASSMGPTYGQYFGPGTRLTVT.